The 30 T cell receptor beta chains below come from one sample, sequenced in a study of blood T cell repertoires in COVID-19 (TCRdb year 2020). Library preparation used the immunoSEQ multiplex PCR assay. Not all clones reach the TCRdb copy of this immuneACCESS table, which keeps in-frame sequences only. Checked studies attribute under half of the gap to unresolved V genes and leave the rest unexplained. This sample is represented by about 170,000 clones; around four fifths of them were singletons. The ten largest clones add up to around a fifth of the sample. Sequencing input: peripheral blood. The receptor set was obtained from a woman in her 70s who had recovered from COVID-19.

V gene TRBV30 combines with J gene TRBJ2-4, with 7 bases aligning to TRBD2. V shed 1 base, J shed 8 bases, and the junction held 2 bases outside the gene matches. CDR1 is GTSNPN and CDR2 is SVGIG in the germline V gene (reference sequence). The CDR3 consists of 12 residues. CDR3 DNA: TGTGCCTGGAGTGGGGAGGGGTACATTCAGTACTTC. Translated: CAWSGEGYIQYF.

The chain uses TRBV6-5 and TRBJ2-1; 7 nucleotides line up with TRBD1. CDR3 length: 13 amino acids. Germline CDR1 reads MNHEY; CDR2 reads SVGAGI. The CDR3 is CTTGATSYNEQFF. The CDR3 DNA reads TGTACAACAGGGGCGACCTCCTACAATGAGCAGTTCTTC.

The chain links TRBV7-2 to TRBJ1-1, with a possible D match to TRBD1 (5 bases). Germline assignment: CDR1 SGHTA and CDR2 FQGNSA. V was clipped by 1 base and J by 5 bases, with 14 bases between them. CDR3 length equals 15 residues. In DNA, the CDR3 is TGTGCCAGCAGCTTAGTACCGGGGCGGGGGACTGAAGCTTTCTTT. This translates into CASSLVPGRGTEAFF.

The CDR3 sequence: CASKPPGQGYEQYF. Written as DNA, the CDR3 is TGCGCCAGCAAACCACCGGGACAGGGATACGAGCAGTACTTC. V gene TRBV10-2 combines with J gene TRBJ2-7, with 9 bases lining up with TRBD1. Germline V gene lookup returns CDR1 WSHSY and CDR2 SAAADI. Germline trimming cut 7 bases from V and 4 bases from J; bases unmatched to any gene: 8. This CDR3 spans 14 amino acids.

The chain joins TRBV6-6 to TRBJ1-1, with 8 bases matching TRBD1. The CDR3 is 13 residues long. Trimming cost V 6 bases and J 3 bases; bases outside gene matches: 3. The germline CDR1 and CDR2 sequences are MNHNY and SVGAGI (reference sequence). Here the CDR3 reads CASRDRVHTEAFF. The CDR3, as DNA: TGTGCCAGCAGGGACAGGGTGCACACTGAAGCTTTCTTT.

CDR3: CASSTQGPRGPQHF. The CDR3 DNA reads as TGTGCCAGTAGCACCCAGGGGCCCCGAGGGCCCCAGCATTTT. The V gene is TRBV19, the J gene TRBJ1-5; a weak D match, TRBD1 (6 bases). Germline V CDR1 and CDR2: LNHDA, SQIVND (reference sequence). The CDR3 spans 14 residues. V was clipped by 6 bases and J by 9 bases, with 18 bases between them.

This clone came up a few times. The rearrangement joins TRBV27 to TRBJ2-3, with D uncertain. Trimming took 5 bases from V and 2 from J, leaving 17 bases between them. The CDR3 is 16 amino acids. Per germline, CDR1 MNHEY and CDR2 SMNVEV (reference sequence). CDR3 sequence: CASSPSWAESTDTQYF. The CDR3 DNA follows: TGTGCCAGCAGTCCTTCCTGGGCCGAGTCCACAGATACGCAGTATTTT.

The chain recombines TRBV21-1 with TRBJ1-6. TRBV21-1 is listed as a pseudogene. The CDR3 contains 20 residues. The DNA for the CDR3 is TGTGCCAGCAGCAAAGGTTCCCTCGCGGGGGATGGTTCCTATAATTCACCCCTCCACTTT. This encodes CASSKGSLAGDGSYNSPLHF.

This chain links TRBV12-5 with TRBJ2-3; TRBD2 agrees at 13 bases. The J segment lost 2 bases and the V segment lost 6 bases, leaving 5 bases of the junction unmatched. The germline CDR1 and CDR2 sequences are LGHNT and FRNRAP. This CDR3 contains 16 residues. CDR3 loop: CASGLGLAGSTDTQYF. CDR3 DNA sequence: TGTGCTAGTGGCCTGGGACTAGCGGGATCCACAGATACGCAGTATTTT.

In this sample, this clone turned up a few times. The CDR3 reads CAWSSTGDGEKLFF. CDR3 nucleotide sequence: TGTGCCTGGAGTTCGACAGGGGATGGTGAAAAACTGTTTTTT. The chain is built from TRBV30 and TRBJ1-4, with 8 nucleotides matching TRBD1. The germline V gene has CDR1 GTSNPN and CDR2 SVGIG (reference sequence). V lost 2 bases to trimming and J lost 7 bases; unmatched junction nucleotides: 6. This CDR3 is 14 amino acids long.

The chain uses TRBV7-9 and TRBJ1-1, with D possibly TRBD1 on 5 matching bases. The CDR3 runs to 12 residues. The germline V gene encodes CDR1 SEHNR and CDR2 FQNEAQ (reference sequence). The germline V and J ends were trimmed by 1 base and 7 bases, with 7 bases remaining between them. The CDR3 protein is CASSLGGSEAFF. The DNA for the CDR3 is TGTGCCAGCAGCTTAGGGGGCAGTGAAGCTTTCTTT.

The V and J genes are TRBV30 and TRBJ1-2; 7 nucleotides line up with TRBD1. CDR1 and CDR2 from the germline V gene are GTSNPN and SVGIG (reference sequence). This CDR3 contains 15 residues. The V segment lost 0 bases and the J segment 6 bases; nucleotides outside the gene matches: 10. The CDR3 here is CAWSVPNRGGDGYTF. The CDR3 DNA follows: TGTGCCTGGAGTGTACCCAACAGGGGAGGCGATGGCTACACCTTC.

The V call is TRBV2, the J call TRBJ1-1, with D possibly being TRBD1 (5 bases). The CDR3 is 14 residues long. CDR1 is SNHLY and CDR2 is FYNNEI in the germline V gene. Trimming pared 6 bases from V and 1 base from J, leaving 12 bases between. The CDR3 protein is CASRQTAGNTEAFF. For the CDR3, the DNA is TGTGCCAGCAGACAGACAGCCGGGAACACTGAAGCTTTCTTT.

The chain employs TRBV4-3 and TRBJ2-7; 7 bases match TRBD2. The CDR3 contains 17 residues. Per the germline V gene, CDR1 is LGHNA and CDR2 is YSLEER. J was trimmed by 3 bases and V by 4 bases; bases with no gene match: 15. CDR3 in amino acids: CASSPLSSGRARYEQYF. In nucleotides, the CDR3 is TGCGCCAGCAGCCCCCTCTCCAGTGGGAGGGCCCGCTACGAGCAGTACTTC.

This clone was recorded a few times. CDR3 DNA: TGTGCCAGTAGTCCAGGGACAGGGGCGGCATCTAACTATGGCTACACCTTC. Its translation is CASSPGTGAASNYGYTF. This chain uses TRBV19 with TRBJ1-2, with 10 bases matching TRBD1. From germline, CDR1 is LNHDA and CDR2 SQIVND (reference sequence). The CDR3 sequence is 17 residues long. With 5 bases clipped from V and 0 bases from J, the junction kept 9 bases outside the gene matches. The entire variable domain, with the rest obtained from reference TRBV19 and TRBJ1-2, is as follows: DGGITQSPKYLFRKEGQNVTLSCEQNLNHDAMYWYRQDPGQGLRLIYYSQIVNDFQKGDIAEGYSVSREKKESFPLTVTSAQKNPTAFYLCASSPGTGAASNYGYTFGSGTRLTVV.

The rearrangement joins TRBV20-1 to TRBJ2-7; 10 bases fit TRBD2. This CDR3 is 17 amino acids long. The ends lost 6 bases at V and 2 bases at J; junction bases unmatched: 16. Germline CDR1 is DFQATT and CDR2 is SNEGSKA (reference sequence). CDR3 sequence reads: CSASGPGLAKDPYEQYF. CDR3 bases: TGCAGTGCGAGTGGTCCGGGACTAGCGAAGGACCCCTACGAGCAGTACTTC.

This clone appeared a single time. The chain has TRBV4-2 and TRBJ2-7, with 7 positions matching TRBD1. Germline loops: CDR1 LGHNA, CDR2 YNFKEQ. V lost 8 bases, J lost 2 bases, and 3 bases stayed unmatched. The CDR3 spans 12 residues. CDR3 loop: CASSDRAYEQYF. CDR3 DNA sequence: TGTGCCAGCTCCGACAGGGCCTACGAGCAGTACTTC.

This clone appeared a few times. The chain has TRBV5-1 and TRBJ1-4; no definite D call. Germline CDR1 is SGHRS and CDR2 is YFSETQ. The CDR3 length is 13 residues. Trimming pared 0 bases from V and 4 bases from J, leaving 4 bases between. In DNA, the CDR3 is TGCGCCAGCAGCTTGGTACTTAATGAAAAACTGTTTTTT. Amino acid sequence: CASSLVLNEKLFF.

This sequence joins TRBV4-3 and TRBJ2-1; 9 positions match TRBD1. The CDR3 has 14 residues. The germline V gene encodes CDR1 LGHNA and CDR2 YSLEER. Trimming at V came to 1 base and at J to 12 bases, leaving 7 bases not matched to a gene. CDR3 residues: CASSQVPDRGGQFF. CDR3 DNA sequence: TGCGCCAGCAGCCAAGTCCCGGACAGGGGTGGGCAGTTCTTC.

The chain has TRBV7-2 and TRBJ1-1, with D perhaps matching TRBD1 (5 bases). Trimming removed 0 bases at V and 3 bases at J, with 11 bases between. Germline assignment: CDR1 SGHTA and CDR2 FQGNSA. The CDR3 is 15 residues long. DNA for the CDR3: TGTGCCAGCAGCTTAGCCGCGGGGGGTGACACTGAAGCTTTCTTT. Encoded protein: CASSLAAGGDTEAFF.

The V and J genes are TRBV7-2 and TRBJ1-2; 8 positions match TRBD1. J was trimmed by 8 bases and V by 1 base; bases with no gene match: 9. There are 15 residues in the CDR3. CDR1 and CDR2 from the germline V gene are SGHTA and FQGNSA. The CDR3 DNA follows: TGTGCCAGCAGCTTAGTGGGGGCCCAGGGGGCGGGCTACACCTTC. It yields the protein CASSLVGAQGAGYTF.

This rearrangement joins TRBV6-5 to TRBJ2-3; TRBD2 agrees at 7 bases. The CDR3 extends over 16 amino acids. Germline CDR1 and CDR2: MNHEY and SVGAGI. The J segment lost 0 bases and the V segment lost 0 bases, leaving 3 bases of the junction unmatched. The CDR3 spells CASSYSGGTSTDTQYF. In nucleotides, the CDR3 is TGTGCCAGCAGTTACTCCGGGGGGACTAGCACAGATACGCAGTATTTT.

The chain has TRBV5-4 and TRBJ2-3, with a weak D call TRBD1 (6 bases). V was clipped by 0 bases and J by 2 bases, with 10 bases between them. Germline V gene lookup returns CDR1 SGHNT and CDR2 YYREEE (reference sequence). CDR3 length: 15 residues. The chain's CDR3 is CASSLGGPTTDTQYF. CDR3 DNA sequence: TGTGCCAGCAGCTTGGGGGGGCCAACCACAGATACGCAGTATTTT.

V is TRBV7-6 and J is TRBJ1-2; D gene unclear. Germline lookup yields CDR1 SGHVS and CDR2 FNYEAQ. This CDR3 spans 19 amino acids. The V gene lost 0 bases and the J gene lost 2 bases, with 22 bases spanning the gap. The CDR3 is CASSLAFSGGSHTNYGYTF. For the CDR3, the DNA is TGTGCCAGCAGCTTAGCTTTCTCAGGAGGGTCCCATACAAACTATGGCTACACCTTC.

The rearrangement links TRBV18 to TRBJ2-7; TRBD1 agrees at 8 bases. Germline V gene sequence: CDR1 KGHSH, CDR2 LQKENI. The junction had 2 bases not matched to a gene; V was cut back by 5 bases and J by 2 bases. The CDR3 runs 13 residues. The CDR3 nucleotides read TGTGCCAGCTCAAGGGACAGGACCTACGAGCAGTACTTC. It encodes CASSRDRTYEQYF.

The chain uses TRBV4-1 and TRBJ2-7; 8 positions match TRBD1. The CDR3 is made up of 15 amino acids. V was clipped by 3 bases and J by 0 bases; unmatched bases: 4. CDR1 is MGHRA, CDR2 YSYEKL, per germline. The CDR3 reads CASSQRTGRSYEQYF. The CDR3 DNA reads TGCGCCAGCAGCCAGAGGACAGGGCGCTCCTACGAGCAGTACTTC.

The CDR3 nucleotides are TGTGCCAGCAGCTTAGGGGGAGCTGGGGCCAACGTCCTGACTTTC. Protein product: CASSLGGAGANVLTF. V usage is TRBV5-5 and J usage is TRBJ2-6, with D maybe TRBD1 (6 bases). Germline V gene sequence: CDR1 SGHKS, CDR2 YYEKEE (reference sequence). The CDR3 covers 15 residues. Trimming removed 2 bases at V and 2 bases at J, with 8 bases between.

This sequence joins TRBV7-2 and TRBJ2-3; 11 bases align to TRBD2. Trimming at V came to 2 bases and at J to 3 bases, leaving 1 base not matched to a gene. Germline V gene sequence: CDR1 SGHTA, CDR2 FQGNSA. This CDR3 comprises 15 residues. The CDR3 DNA follows: TGTGCCAGCAGCTTACGACTAGCGGGGACAGATACGCAGTATTTT. This sequence encodes CASSLRLAGTDTQYF. Combining the CDR3 with reference TRBV7-2 and TRBJ2-3 gives the whole variable domain GAGVSQSPSNKVTEKGKDVELRCDPISGHTALYWYRQSLGQGLEFLIYFQGNSAPDKSGLPSDRFSAERTGGSVSTLTIQRTQQEDSAVYLCASSLRLAGTDTQYFGPGTRLTVL.

This clone was observed once. The CDR3 spells CASSLGRRARGENTEAFF. For the CDR3, the DNA is TGTGCCAGCAGCTTGGGCAGGCGGGCCCGGGGGGAGAACACTGAAGCTTTCTTT. The J gene is TRBJ1-1, the V gene TRBV5-4; possible D gene TRBD1, 5 bases. Germline CDR1 and CDR2: SGHNT and YYREEE (reference sequence). Trimming shortened V by 0 bases and J by 1 base, and 19 bases separated the two germline ends. The CDR3 is 18 amino acids.

V and J are TRBV6-1 and TRBJ2-7, with 9 bases identical to TRBD2. CDR3 length equals 15 residues. The junction had 6 bases not matched to a gene; V was cut back by 6 bases and J by 0 bases. The germline V gene encodes CDR1 MNHNS and CDR2 SASEGT. The CDR3 region is CASRNSGGFSYEQYF. For the CDR3, the DNA is TGTGCCAGCAGAAATAGCGGGGGTTTCTCCTACGAGCAGTACTTC.